A selection of T cell receptor beta chains follows, all from one sample in a study of T cell repertoires in cytomegalovirus infection. A single record per CDR3 protein comes from TCRdb applying MiXCR to the reads. The sample shows approximately 500,000 distinct CDR3 sequences, about 15% of them seen only once. Sequences were obtained from CD8+ T cells from PBMCs. The receptors come from a human donor in good health (CMV status not recorded). Some clones in this sample may be carry-over from other donors' samples. CDR3s include the opening cysteine and the closing phenylalanine or tryptophan.

J gene | V gene | CDR3 protein
TRBJ1-4 | TRBV27 | CASSSSDRIDEKLFF
TRBJ1-2 | TRBV28 | CASSPRTLYGYTF
TRBJ2-6 | TRBV11-1 | CASSRRRGGVRANVLTF
TRBJ2-7 | TRBV20-1 | CSATTRLAGTNEQYF
TRBJ2-1 | TRBV12-3/TRBV12-4 | CASISGTHYNEQFF
TRBJ2-6 | TRBV11-2 | CASTQRVSGANVLTF
TRBJ2-3 | TRBV4-2 | CASSRLTHLDTQYF
TRBJ1-1 | TRBV7-2 | CASSLPGQSTEAFF
TRBJ2-5 | TRBV2 | CASGESNQETQYF
TRBJ1-2 | TRBV7-9 | CASSPRQDSGFGYTF
TRBJ2-2 | TRBV12-3/TRBV12-4 | CASTRAGGTGELFF
TRBJ1-6 | TRBV6-1 | CASSEIRGPPRAGSPLHF
TRBJ2-7 | TRBV28 | CASSSPATDNYEQYF
TRBJ2-7 | TRBV27 | CASTQSAYFSEQYF
TRBJ2-3 | TRBV7-8 | CASSSRGGTDTPYF
TRBJ2-7 | TRBV7-9 | CASSPGLLGQYF
TRBJ1-1 | TRBV6-5 | CASSWTGFNTEAFF
TRBJ2-1 | TRBV18 | CASSPEGQPDNEQFF
TRBJ2-7 | TRBV3-1 | CASSQVTSGNIILYEQYF
TRBJ1-2 | TRBV6-5 | CASSTRWPYGYTF